Shown below are 27 T cell receptor beta chains from a single sample sequenced in a study of blood T cell repertoires in COVID-19. Measured with immunoSEQ multiplex PCR; TCRdb has only the in-frame clones, and not every one. Here the sample spans about 90,000 clones, less than 95% being singletons. The source material was peripheral blood. These receptors originate from a human donor with active COVID-19. The donor label of this sample is uncertain.

This chain connects TRBV7-9 to TRBJ2-1; possible D gene TRBD2, 6 bases. The CDR3 runs to 14 residues. Trimming removed 5 bases at V and 0 bases at J, with 8 bases between. CDR1 and CDR2 from the germline V gene are SEHNR and FQNEAQ (reference sequence). The CDR3 sequence: CASSRDFSYNEQFF. In DNA form, the CDR3 reads TGTGCCAGCAGCCGGGACTTCTCCTACAATGAGCAGTTCTTC.

J is TRBJ2-1 and V is TRBV7-9, with D maybe TRBD2 (6 bases). Germline V gene sequence: CDR1 SEHNR, CDR2 FQNEAQ (reference sequence). The CDR3 is 16 amino acids. V dropped 4 bases and J dropped 6 bases, with 19 bases sitting between them. CDR3 DNA: TGTGCCAGCAGCTGGAGGAGGCGGGACGCCATCAATGAGCAGTTCTTC. Amino acids: CASSWRRRDAINEQFF.

The V and J genes are TRBV5-1 and TRBJ1-1; D unclear. Per germline, CDR1 SGHRS and CDR2 YFSETQ. With 3 bases removed from V and 1 base from J, the gap between germline ends came to 16 bases. The CDR3 is 16 amino acids. The CDR3, as DNA: TGCGCCAGCAGCTCCTTACAAAGCGCCTGGAACACTGAAGCTTTCTTT. Protein: CASSSLQSAWNTEAFF.

This clone was detected a few times. The J gene is TRBJ1-2, the V gene TRBV4-1; D ambiguous. The CDR3 has 14 amino acids. Germline CDR1 is MGHRA and CDR2 is YSYEKL. V was pared by 0 bases and J by 4 bases, with 9 bases between. The CDR3 protein is CASSQDQEVYGYTF. The CDR3 bases are TGCGCCAGCAGCCAAGATCAGGAGGTCTATGGCTACACCTTC.

The chain is built from TRBV7-2 and TRBJ2-5, with D unclear. Germline V gives CDR1 SGHTA, CDR2 FQGNSA. Trimming pared 4 bases from V and 2 bases from J, leaving 11 bases between. The CDR3 is 14 residues long. CDR3 nucleotides: TGTGCCAGCAGCTCACCCACAGATCAAGAGACCCAGTACTTC. The encoded protein is CASSSPTDQETQYF.

The rearrangement joins TRBV5-1 to TRBJ2-5; TRBD1 matches at 7 bases. CDR3 length: 15 residues. Per the germline V gene, CDR1 is SGHRS and CDR2 is YFSETQ. Trimming cost V 4 bases and J 1 base; bases outside gene matches: 7. The CDR3 sequence: CASSPDRRTQETQYF. CDR3 DNA sequence: TGCGCCAGCAGCCCGGACAGGCGAACCCAAGAGACCCAGTACTTC.

CDR3 loop: CANGGRATYNSPLHF. Here the CDR3 DNA reads TGTGCCAATGGGGGCAGGGCCACCTATAATTCACCCCTCCACTTT. The rearrangement links TRBV24-1 to TRBJ1-6; TRBD1 might be the D (6 bases). From germline, CDR1 is KGHDR and CDR2 SFDVKD. The CDR3 contains 15 residues. Trimming pared 11 bases from V and 2 bases from J, leaving 15 bases between.

The CDR3 DNA sequence: TGTGCCAGCAGCTTCAGGGGATTCAATCAGCCCCAGCATTTT. Translation: CASSFRGFNQPQHF. V and J are TRBV5-6 and TRBJ1-5; a possible D gene is TRBD1 (6 bases). V lost 2 bases and J lost 3, with 9 bases in between. The CDR3 spans 14 residues. CDR1 and CDR2 from the germline V gene are SGHDT and YYEEEE.

This chain uses TRBV3-1 (or the pseudogene TRBV3-2) with TRBJ2-1, with 8 bases aligning to TRBD2. CDR3 size: 17 residues. Germline trimming cut 1 base from V and 3 bases from J; bases unmatched to any gene: 8. Germline CDR1 and CDR2: LGHDT and YNNKEL (reference sequence). The chain's CDR3 is CASSQGPSAGVYNEQFF. The DNA for the CDR3 is TGTGCCAGCAGCCAAGGCCCCTCAGCGGGGGTCTACAATGAGCAGTTCTTC.

In its sample, this clone was seen a few times. The chain uses TRBV6-1 and TRBJ1-2, with D tentatively TRBD1 (5 bases). The germline V gene has CDR1 MNHNS and CDR2 SASEGT. The CDR3 sequence is 15 residues long. V was trimmed by 2 bases and J by 5 bases, leaving 15 bases between them. The CDR3 nucleotides read TGTGCCAGCAGTGAATTCCGCCTCGGGGGGTATGGCTACACCTTC. Translating it yields CASSEFRLGGYGYTF.

The V and J genes are TRBV19 and TRBJ2-3, with 8 bases matching TRBD2. The CDR3 is 16 residues long. Trimming took 5 bases from V and 2 from J; bases not matched to a gene: 9. CDR1 and CDR2 from the germline V gene are LNHDA and SQIVND (reference sequence). The CDR3 protein is CASSVGLADFTDTQYF. The DNA of the CDR3 is TGTGCCAGTAGTGTAGGACTAGCCGACTTCACAGATACGCAGTATTTT.

This chain links TRBV5-1 with TRBJ1-1; D might be TRBD1 (5 bases). CDR3 length: 15 residues. Trimming removed 2 bases at V and 1 base at J, with 12 bases between. Germline CDR1 SGHRS, CDR2 YFSETQ. The CDR3 DNA reads as TGCGCCAGCAGCTTACCCGGGACTCCGAACACTGAAGCTTTCTTT. This sequence encodes CASSLPGTPNTEAFF.

The chain joins TRBV5-4 to TRBJ2-7, with 8 bases fitting TRBD1. V trimming: 3 bases; J trimming: 0 bases; junction bases outside the gene matches: 5. The germline V gene encodes CDR1 SGHNT and CDR2 YYREEE (reference sequence). The length of the CDR3 is 15 residues. The CDR3 here is CASSSNRGISYEQYF. The CDR3 region has the DNA TGTGCCAGCAGCTCAAACAGGGGGATCTCCTACGAGCAGTACTTC.

This chain links TRBV7-2 with TRBJ2-5; D is undetermined. The CDR3 loop spans 13 amino acids. V gave up 5 bases and J gave up 5 bases, with 12 bases separating them. Germline CDR1 is SGHTA and CDR2 is FQGNSA. The CDR3 nucleotides read TGTGCCAGCAGCAAGAGGTTGGTGGAGACCCAGTACTTC. Residues: CASSKRLVETQYF.

The chain uses TRBV5-4 and TRBJ1-1, with TRBD1 matching 9 bases. Germline V gene lookup returns CDR1 SGHNT and CDR2 YYREEE (reference sequence). J was trimmed by 1 base and V by 3 bases; bases with no gene match: 4. CDR3 size: 15 residues. The CDR3 loop is CASSYWTGANTEAFF. DNA for the CDR3: TGTGCCAGCAGCTACTGGACAGGGGCGAACACTGAAGCTTTCTTT. Based on the CDR3 plus reference TRBV5-4 and TRBJ1-1, the full variable domain is ETGVTQSPTHLIKTRGQQVTLRCSSQSGHNTVSWYQQALGQGPQFIFQYYREEENGRGNFPPRFSGLQFPNYSSELNVNALELDDSALYLCASSYWTGANTEAFFGQGTRLTVV.

The chain links TRBV3-1 (or the pseudogene TRBV3-2) to TRBJ1-3; 7 bases map to TRBD1. V was clipped by 4 bases and J by 3 bases; unmatched bases: 9. Germline CDR1 and CDR2: LGHDT and YNNKEL (reference sequence). The CDR3 runs to 16 residues. The CDR3 spells CASSLREGAGGNTIYF. The CDR3 bases are TGTGCCAGCAGCCTCCGAGAGGGGGCCGGTGGAAACACCATATATTTT.

This chain joins TRBV28 and TRBJ2-1; tentatively, D is TRBD1 (6 bases). The CDR3 runs to 13 residues. The germline V and J ends were trimmed by 3 bases and 4 bases, with 7 bases remaining between them. The germline V gene encodes CDR1 MDHEN and CDR2 SYDVKM. CDR3 amino acids: CASSLGAYNEQFF. The DNA of the CDR3 is TGTGCCAGCAGTTTGGGGGCGTACAATGAGCAGTTCTTC.

V is TRBV14 and J is TRBJ2-4; 7 bases are a match to TRBD2. Germline V lookup: CDR1 SGHDN, CDR2 FVKESK. V lost 1 base and J lost 0; bases outside the gene matches: 12. The CDR3 contains 19 residues. The CDR3 nucleotides read TGTGCCAGCAGCCAAGCGAGCGGGGACGAGGTCCTAGCCAAAAACATTCAGTACTTC. Its translation: CASSQASGDEVLAKNIQYF. Full variable domain (outside the CDR3, taken from reference TRBV14 and TRBJ2-4): EAGVTQFPSHSVIEKGQTVTLRCDPISGHDNLYWYRRVMGKEIKFLLHFVKESKQDESGMPNNRFLAERTGGTYSTLKVQPAELEDSGVYFCASSQASGDEVLAKNIQYFGAGTRLSVL.

This chain connects TRBV6-2 or TRBV6-3 to TRBJ1-5, with D maybe TRBD1 (6 bases). Per the germline V gene, CDR1 is MNHEY and CDR2 is SVGEGT. This CDR3 has 14 residues. Trimming shortened V by 4 bases and J by 7 bases, and 14 bases separated the two germline ends. The CDR3 DNA is TGTGCCAGCAGTTTCACCGACAGGTTCCAGCCCCAGCATTTT. It codes for CASSFTDRFQPQHF.

The chain is built from TRBV6-5 and TRBJ2-3; no firm D call. Germline CDR1 is MNHEY and CDR2 is SVGAGI. V shed 2 bases and J shed 0 bases, with 9 bases lying between them. The CDR3 sequence is 15 residues long. This CDR3 reads CASSYSPYSTDTQYF. The DNA for the CDR3 is TGTGCCAGCAGTTACAGTCCCTATAGCACAGATACGCAGTATTTT.

This clone was found once. V usage is TRBV2 and J usage is TRBJ1-5; D is possibly TRBD1 (6 bases). The CDR3 runs 15 residues. V was clipped by 7 bases and J by 7 bases, with 20 bases between them. Germline CDR1 SNHLY, CDR2 FYNNEI. The CDR3 sequence is CASKTGNLDFQPQHF. CDR3 sequence (DNA): TGTGCCAGCAAAACAGGGAATCTTGATTTCCAGCCCCAGCATTTT.

This clone was recorded once. The chain is built from TRBV9 and TRBJ1-3; TRBD1 aligns across 9 bases. Germline values: CDR1 SGDLS, CDR2 YYNGEE. The trim removed 0 bases at V and 6 bases at J, leaving 1 base unmatched. The CDR3 is 14 amino acids. Here the CDR3 DNA reads TGTGCCAGCAGCGTAGGGGACAGGGTAAACACCATATATTTT. Translated, it gives CASSVGDRVNTIYF.

The chain employs TRBV6-2 or TRBV6-3 and TRBJ2-7, with 8 bases matching TRBD2. The CDR3 runs to 16 residues. CDR1 MNHEY and CDR2 SVGEGT come from the germline V gene. V gave up 4 bases and J gave up 2 bases; unmatched junction bases: 10. This CDR3 is CASSCLRSGGPYEQYF. The DNA for the CDR3 is TGTGCCAGCAGTTGCCTTCGGAGCGGGGGACCCTACGAGCAGTACTTC.

The J gene is TRBJ1-3, the V gene TRBV5-1; a possible D gene is TRBD1 (5 bases). Trimming stripped 8 bases from V and 0 bases from J, with 12 bases between. The CDR3 has 14 amino acids. CDR1 is SGHRS and CDR2 is YFSETQ in the germline V gene. CDR3 sequence reads: CARGGRSSGNTIYF. The CDR3 DNA reads TGCGCCAGGGGGGGACGGTCCTCTGGAAACACCATATATTTT.

The chain couples TRBV9 to TRBJ2-5, with a possible D match to TRBD1 (5 bases). The CDR3 extends over 13 amino acids. Germline V gives CDR1 SGDLS, CDR2 YYNGEE. Trimming pared 7 bases from V and 5 bases from J, leaving 15 bases between. CDR3 nucleotide sequence: TGTGCCAGCGGCGGCAGGGAAGAGGAGACCCAGTACTTC. This translates into CASGGREEETQYF.

The chain has TRBV7-3 and TRBJ2-1, with a tentative D call TRBD1 (6 bases). Between the trimmed V and J ends, which lost 5 bases and 3 bases, there was a span of 20 bases. CDR3 length: 17 residues. The germline gives CDR1 SGHTA, CDR2 FQGTGA. CDR3 amino acids: CASSPFRGLGDYNEQFF. CDR3 nucleotides: TGTGCCAGCAGCCCATTCAGGGGTTTAGGGGACTACAATGAGCAGTTCTTC.

The chain recombines TRBV9 with TRBJ2-3, with 11 bases that match TRBD2. The V gene end was trimmed by 3 bases and the J gene end by 0 bases; junction bases not matched to a gene: 6. Germline assignment: CDR1 SGDLS and CDR2 YYNGEE. CDR3 size: 17 residues. The chain's CDR3 is CASSAQLAGASTDTQYF. The CDR3 DNA sequence: TGTGCCAGCAGCGCCCAACTAGCGGGGGCCAGCACAGATACGCAGTATTTT.